The T cell receptor beta chain described here comes from a study of blood T cell repertoires in COVID-19. Assay used: immunoSEQ multiplex PCR; TCRdb lists only in-frame clones, some missing. Counted here are about 170,000 clones, roughly 81% occurring once; the ten biggest clones make up under 3.5%. There are 17 residues in the CDR3. Trimming removed 4 bases from V and 5 bases from J; junction bases left unmatched: 17. Germline CDR1 and CDR2: SGHRS and YFSETQ. The rearrangement uses TRBV5-1 and TRBJ1-2; 7 positions match TRBD1. The clonotype comes from a woman aged 80 or over with COVID-19, enrolled during active disease. Sequencing was carried out using peripheral blood. The CDR3 sequence: CASSPDRDMYPLYGYTF. CDR3 nucleotide sequence: TGCGCCAGCAGCCCAGACAGGGACATGTACCCCCTTTATGGCTACACCTTC.